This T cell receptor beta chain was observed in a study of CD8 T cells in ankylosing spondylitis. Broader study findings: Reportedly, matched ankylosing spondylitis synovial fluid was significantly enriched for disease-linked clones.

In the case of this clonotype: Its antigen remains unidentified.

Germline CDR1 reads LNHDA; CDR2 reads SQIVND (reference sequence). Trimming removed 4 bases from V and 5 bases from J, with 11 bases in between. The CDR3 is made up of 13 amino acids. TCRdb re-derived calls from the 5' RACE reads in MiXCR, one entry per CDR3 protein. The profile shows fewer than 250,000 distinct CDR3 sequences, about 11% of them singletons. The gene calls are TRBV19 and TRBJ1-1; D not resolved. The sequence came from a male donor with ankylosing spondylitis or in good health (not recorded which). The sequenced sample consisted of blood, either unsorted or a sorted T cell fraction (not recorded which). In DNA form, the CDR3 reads TGTGCCAGTAGTAAGCACAGTCAAACTGAAGCTTTCTTT. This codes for CASSKHSQTEAFF.